These 9 T cell receptor beta chains originate from one sample sequenced in a study of response to subunit inactivated influenza vaccine. In TCRdb, the RT-PCR reads were re-called with MiXCR into one record per CDR3 protein. Altogether some 850,000 distinct CDR3 sequences are present, under 20% being singletons, with the ten largest covering approximately 11%. The specimen comprised PBMCs from blood, sampled roughly 5 days after vaccination. These receptors all stem from a man aged 45-65 years who received an inactivated influenza vaccine.

The chain has TRBV4-1 and TRBJ2-3, with a tentative D call TRBD1 (6 bases). Germline CDR1 and CDR2: MGHRA and YSYEKL. The V end lost 1 base, the J end lost 3 bases, and 17 bases lay between the germline ends. The CDR3 contains 17 residues. The CDR3 bases are TGCGCCAGCAGCCAAGCAGATGGGGGCACAGGGACAGATACGCAGTATTTT. This translates into CASSQADGGTGTDTQYF.

This clonotype was counted many times. The V and J genes are TRBV27 and TRBJ1-1; tentative D call: TRBD1 (5 bases). The ends were cut back, 6 bases at V and 3 bases at J, with 14 bases in the middle. The CDR3 covers 14 residues. CDR1 is MNHEY, CDR2 SMNVEV, per germline (reference sequence). The CDR3 spells CASSLLAGYTEAFF. In DNA form, the CDR3 reads TGTGCCAGCAGCCTACTCGCAGGGTACACTGAAGCTTTCTTT.

V is TRBV5-1 and J is TRBJ2-4, with D tentatively TRBD1 (7 bases). The CDR3 runs 16 residues. CDR1 and CDR2 (germline): SGHRS, YFSETQ. Trimming removed 4 bases from V and 0 bases from J, with 14 bases in between. In nucleotides, the CDR3 is TGCGCCAGCAGCGACGCAGGGGGGCTAGCCAAAAACATTCAGTACTTC. Translation: CASSDAGGLAKNIQYF.

The rearrangement joins TRBV10-3 to TRBJ2-1; TRBD2 matches 11 bases. V lost 3 bases to trimming and J lost 9 bases; unmatched junction nucleotides: 10. The CDR3 is made up of 16 amino acids. Germline V lookup: CDR1 ENHRY, CDR2 SYGVKD. CDR3 sequence: CAISERGLAEPGEQFF. The CDR3 DNA follows: TGTGCCATCAGTGAAAGGGGACTAGCGGAGCCGGGTGAGCAGTTCTTC.

This rearrangement joins TRBV28 to TRBJ2-5, with a weak D call TRBD2 (5 bases). The germline V and J ends were trimmed by 5 bases and 4 bases, with 14 bases remaining between them. Germline loops: CDR1 MDHEN, CDR2 SYDVKM. This CDR3 comprises 14 residues. Here the CDR3 reads CASSRRPSGETQYF. In DNA, the CDR3 is TGTGCCAGCAGTCGCCGACCCAGCGGAGAGACCCAGTACTTC.

The rearrangement joins TRBV15 to TRBJ2-1; the D is unclear. V was trimmed by 0 bases and J by 12 bases, leaving 9 bases between them. The CDR3 length is 12 residues. Germline values: CDR1 LNHNV, CDR2 YYDKDF (reference sequence). The CDR3 coding sequence is TGTGCCACCAGCAGAGATGCCCCCCGGCAGTTCTTC. It codes for CATSRDAPRQFF.

A single count supports this clonotype. This rearrangement joins TRBV7-9 to TRBJ2-5; D may be TRBD2 (5 bases). The CDR3 is 13 amino acids. V lost 5 bases and J lost 3, with 10 bases in between. CDR1 and CDR2 from the germline V gene are SEHNR and FQNEAQ (reference sequence). CDR3 nucleotides: TGTGCCAGCAGCCCAGGAGCGGAAGAGACCCAGTACTTC. Protein product: CASSPGAEETQYF.

The V gene is TRBV7-9, the J gene TRBJ2-7, with 8 bases fitting TRBD2. The germline gives CDR1 SEHNR, CDR2 FQNEAQ (reference sequence). V lost 8 bases, J lost 2 bases, and 5 bases stayed unmatched. The CDR3 spans 13 residues. CDR3 sequence: CASVREGTYEQYF. DNA for the CDR3: TGTGCCAGCGTCCGGGAGGGTACCTACGAGCAGTACTTC. Combining the CDR3 with reference TRBV7-9 and TRBJ2-7 gives the whole variable domain DTGVSQNPRHKITKRGQNVTFRCDPISEHNRLYWYRQTLGQGPEFLTYFQNEAQLEKSRLLSDRFSAERPKGSFSTLEIQRTEQGDSAMYLCASVREGTYEQYFGPGTRLTVT.

This clonotype turned up a few times. V and J are TRBV18 and TRBJ2-7; D is perhaps TRBD1 or TRBD2 (5 bases each). Germline V gene lookup returns CDR1 KGHSH and CDR2 LQKENI. Trimming stripped 6 bases from V and 3 bases from J, with 12 bases between. The CDR3 extends over 13 amino acids. The DNA of the CDR3 is TGTGCCAGCTCCTCCGGGGCGAACTACGAGCAGTACTTC. It is translated as CASSSGANYEQYF.